These 28 T cell receptor beta chains were all obtained from the same sample, sequenced in a study of T cell changes during pregnancy in multiple sclerosis. Here immunoSEQ multiplex PCR was the method, and the copy in TCRdb shows in-frame clones only, minus some. The profile shows 40,000 to 60,000 clones, 85% to 90% of them singletons. Sequencing was performed on peripheral blood, taken in the first trimester of pregnancy. These receptors came from a female donor in good health, enrolled as a control in a pregnancy study.

The chain links TRBV6-5 to TRBJ1-4, with 7 bases lining up with TRBD1. The germline gives CDR1 MNHEY, CDR2 SVGAGI. The CDR3 runs 13 residues. Trimming at V came to 7 bases and at J to 7 bases, leaving 6 bases not matched to a gene. The CDR3 DNA is TGTGCCAGCACCGGGACAGCATCTGAAAAACTGTTTTTT. This encodes CASTGTASEKLFF.

This clone was seen a single time. This rearrangement joins TRBV14 to TRBJ2-3, with 7 bases that match TRBD2. This CDR3 comprises 12 residues. Trimming cost V 1 base and J 12 bases; bases outside gene matches: 4. Germline V gene lookup returns CDR1 SGHDN and CDR2 FVKESK. The CDR3 reads CASSQGAGLQYF. In DNA, the CDR3 is TGTGCCAGCAGCCAAGGTGCGGGACTACAGTATTTT.

The J gene is TRBJ2-7, the V gene TRBV11-2; D uncertain. The germline V gene encodes CDR1 SGHAT and CDR2 FQNNGV. The CDR3 has 15 residues. The V end lost 1 base, the J end lost 0 bases, and 10 bases lay between the germline ends. The CDR3 sequence: CASSLAWYSSYEQYF. The CDR3 DNA sequence: TGTGCCAGCAGCTTAGCTTGGTACAGCTCCTACGAGCAGTACTTC. Full variable domain (missing parts from reference TRBV11-2 and TRBJ2-7): EAGVAQSPRYKIIEKRQSVAFWCNPISGHATLYWYQQILGQGPKLLIQFQNNGVVDDSQLPKDRFSAERLKGVDSTLKIQPAKLEDSAVYLCASSLAWYSSYEQYFGPGTRLTVT.

The rearrangement links TRBV4-3 to TRBJ2-7, with TRBD2 as a possible D gene (6 bases). The CDR3 sequence is 13 residues long. V lost 4 bases, J lost 2 bases, and 9 bases lay in between. Per germline, CDR1 LGHNA and CDR2 YSLEER. The CDR3 loop reads CASSPGGTYEQYF. The CDR3 region has the DNA TGCGCCAGCAGCCCCGGCGGGACCTACGAGCAGTACTTC.

The chain couples TRBV6-1 to TRBJ2-6; possibly TRBD2 for D (6 bases). The V gene's germline CDR1 is MNHNS and CDR2 SASEGT. Trimming removed 2 bases at V and 2 bases at J, with 10 bases between. The CDR3 runs 16 residues. CDR3 nucleotides: TGTGCCAGCAGTGAATTTCGGGGGACTGGGGCCAACGTCCTGACTTTC. Translating gives CASSEFRGTGANVLTF.

This clone was picked up one time. V gene TRBV11-3 combines with J gene TRBJ2-1, with D possibly matching TRBD2 (5 bases). V gave up 0 bases and J gave up 4 bases, with 7 bases separating them. The CDR3 consists of 14 residues. CDR1 and CDR2 (germline): SGHNT, YENEEA. The CDR3 coding sequence is TGTGCCAGCAGCTTAGATACGGGATACAATGAGCAGTTCTTC. Amino acids: CASSLDTGYNEQFF. The full variable domain, rest sourced from reference TRBV11-3 and TRBJ2-1, is EAGVVQSPRYKIIEKKQPVAFWCNPISGHNTLYWYLQNLGQGPELLIRYENEEAVDDSQLPKDRFSAERLKGVDSTLKIQPAELGDSAVYLCASSLDTGYNEQFFGPGTRLTVL.

This chain joins TRBV5-8 and TRBJ2-3; D gene uncertain. The CDR3 is 15 amino acids. The V end was cut by 4 bases, the J end by 1 base, with 13 bases between. Per germline, CDR1 SGHTS and CDR2 YDEGEE. This chain's CDR3 is CASSRDTIGTDTQYF. In DNA form, the CDR3 reads TGTGCCAGCAGCCGTGACACCATTGGCACAGATACGCAGTATTTT.

This clone is a singleton in its sample. V is TRBV19 and J is TRBJ1-5; D unresolved. Trimming shortened V by 1 base and J by 10 bases, and 5 bases separated the two germline ends. The CDR3 runs to 11 residues. Per the germline V gene, CDR1 is LNHDA and CDR2 is SQIVND (reference sequence). CDR3 nucleotides: TGTGCCAGTAGTATAGGTGGCCCCCAGCATTTT. Translated: CASSIGGPQHF.

The chain uses TRBV11-2 and TRBJ1-5; D is perhaps TRBD1 (6 bases). The V and J ends lost 5 bases and 4 bases respectively, with 12 bases between them. The CDR3 is 14 residues long. The germline CDR1 and CDR2 sequences are SGHAT and FQNNGV. CDR3 residues: CASSPDSTNQPQHF. Written as DNA, the CDR3 is TGTGCCAGCAGCCCGGACAGCACGAATCAGCCCCAGCATTTT.

This clone was seen only once. The chain employs TRBV27 and TRBJ2-7; D not certain. With 1 base removed from V and 2 bases from J, the gap between germline ends came to 12 bases. The CDR3 contains 15 residues. The V gene's germline CDR1 is MNHEY and CDR2 SMNVEV (reference sequence). DNA of the CDR3: TGTGCCAGCAGTTTATACGGGTACGTGGCCTACGAGCAGTACTTC. Protein sequence: CASSLYGYVAYEQYF.

The rearrangement links TRBV4-3 to TRBJ2-7; maybe TRBD1 (6 bases). The germline gives CDR1 LGHNA, CDR2 YSLEER. This CDR3 region has 16 residues. V was trimmed by 0 bases and J by 2 bases, leaving 14 bases between them. For the CDR3, the DNA is TGCGCCAGCAGCCAAGATAGGGCAGGGGCGGCCTACGAGCAGTACTTC. It yields the protein CASSQDRAGAAYEQYF.

CDR3 nucleotide sequence: TGCAGCGCTCTACGACAGGGGGTTAACACCGGGGAGCTGTTTTTT. Its protein product is CSALRQGVNTGELFF. This sequence joins TRBV29-1 and TRBJ2-2; 9 bases agree with TRBD1. The CDR3 loop spans 15 amino acids. Germline CDR1 SQVTM, CDR2 ANQGSEA. After removal of 7 bases from V and 2 bases from J, the junction contained 8 bases not matched to a gene.

The rearrangement joins TRBV9 to TRBJ2-2, with D hard to call. CDR3 size: 13 residues. The germline V gene encodes CDR1 SGDLS and CDR2 YYNGEE. Deletions cut 4 bases from V and 6 bases from J, with 10 bases between. The CDR3 loop is CASSSPRAGELFF. CDR3 in DNA: TGTGCCAGCAGCTCCCCCCGGGCCGGGGAGCTGTTTTTT.

This chain uses TRBV18 with TRBJ2-1; possible D gene TRBD1, 5 bases. V lost 2 bases and J lost 12, with 8 bases in between. The germline gives CDR1 KGHSH, CDR2 LQKENI. The CDR3 has 11 residues. This CDR3 is CASSPNQGQFF. The CDR3 region has the DNA TGTGCCAGCTCACCAAATCAGGGGCAGTTCTTC.

This clone appeared once. The chain recombines TRBV5-1 with TRBJ2-7; perhaps TRBD2 as D (6 bases). With 0 bases removed from V and 11 bases from J, the gap between germline ends came to 12 bases. Germline loops: CDR1 SGHRS, CDR2 YFSETQ. The length of the CDR3 is 12 residues. In DNA, the CDR3 is TGCGCCAGCAGCTTGGAGGCGGGATGGAAGTACTTC. Translating it yields CASSLEAGWKYF. The full variable domain, in which reference TRBV5-1 and TRBJ2-7 provide the parts outside the CDR3, is KAGVTQTPRYLIKTRGQQVTLSCSPISGHRSVSWYQQTPGQGLQFLFEYFSETQRNKGNFPGRFSGRQFSNSRSEMNVSTLELGDSALYLCASSLEAGWKYFGPGTRLTVT.

The V gene is TRBV10-2, the J gene TRBJ1-1; 7 nucleotides line up with TRBD1. The CDR3 runs to 11 residues. CDR1 WSHSY and CDR2 SAAADI come from the germline V gene. V dropped 10 bases and J dropped 4; count of bases not matched to a gene: 3. In DNA form, the CDR3 reads TGCGCCACCAGGGGGGGCACTGAAGCTTTCTTT. Residues: CATRGGTEAFF.

This clone appeared once. This chain connects TRBV9 to TRBJ2-7; 7 nucleotides line up with TRBD2. In germline, CDR1 is SGDLS, CDR2 YYNGEE. J gave up 0 bases and V 2 bases, and 5 bases lay outside the gene matches. The CDR3 runs to 15 residues. The CDR3, as DNA: TGTGCCAGCAGCGTGGGGGGGACCGCCTCCTACGAGCAGTACTTC. Translation: CASSVGGTASYEQYF. Based on the CDR3 plus reference TRBV9 and TRBJ2-7, the full variable domain is DSGVTQTPKHLITATGQRVTLRCSPRSGDLSVYWYQQSLDQGLQFLIQYYNGEERAKGNILERFSAQQFPDLHSELNLSSLELGDSALYFCASSVGGTASYEQYFGPGTRLTVT.

This chain uses TRBV28 with TRBJ2-7; 8 positions match TRBD1. CDR1 and CDR2 from the germline V gene are MDHEN and SYDVKM. V trimming: 4 bases; J trimming: 2 bases; junction bases outside the gene matches: 7. CDR3 size: 15 residues. This chain's CDR3 is CASSSPRQGTYEQYF. The CDR3 nucleotides are TGTGCCAGCAGTTCCCCTAGACAGGGGACCTACGAGCAGTACTTC.

The chain recombines TRBV4-2 with TRBJ2-3, with 16 bases fitting TRBD2. J lost 0 bases, V lost 4 bases, and 4 bases had no gene match. The CDR3 loop spans 18 amino acids. The germline CDR1 and CDR2 sequences are LGHNA and YNFKEQ. CDR3 residues: CASSPGLAGGPSTDTQYF. The DNA for the CDR3 is TGTGCCAGCAGCCCGGGACTAGCGGGGGGGCCTAGCACAGATACGCAGTATTTT.

This chain joins TRBV7-3 and TRBJ2-2; D ambiguous. Trimming cost V 5 bases and J 8 bases, with 15 bases left between them. Per the germline V gene, CDR1 is SGHTA and CDR2 is FQGTGA. The CDR3 totals 14 residues. The CDR3 is CASSPEAGMGELFF. The CDR3 region has the DNA TGTGCCAGCAGCCCCGAGGCCGGCATGGGGGAGCTGTTTTTT.

This chain links TRBV4-2 with TRBJ1-2; D remains ambiguous. The CDR3 consists of 13 residues. Per the germline V gene, CDR1 is LGHNA and CDR2 is YNFKEQ. V dropped 1 base and J dropped 5 bases, with 8 bases sitting between them. The CDR3 DNA follows: TGTGCCAGCAGCCAAGGCTTGGAGTATGGCTACACCTTC. Translation: CASSQGLEYGYTF.

The V and J genes are TRBV5-1 and TRBJ1-4; D remains ambiguous. Trimming took 4 bases from V and 10 from J, leaving 14 bases between them. This CDR3 has 13 residues. The germline gives CDR1 SGHRS, CDR2 YFSETQ. Here the CDR3 reads CASSPGGEGKLFF. CDR3 DNA sequence: TGCGCCAGCAGCCCGGGAGGCGAGGGAAAACTGTTTTTT.

The chain combines TRBV4-1 with TRBJ2-5, with 11 bases that match TRBD2. The ends lost 3 bases at V and 2 bases at J; junction bases unmatched: 2. The CDR3 loop spans 15 amino acids. CDR1 and CDR2 (germline): MGHRA, YSYEKL. CDR3 DNA sequence: TGCGCCAGCAGCCAGGGGACTAGCGGACAAGAGACCCAGTACTTC. Residues: CASSQGTSGQETQYF.

This rearrangement joins TRBV13 to TRBJ2-3; tentatively, D is TRBD2 (5 bases). The CDR3 runs 12 residues. V lost 5 bases to trimming and J lost 5 bases, with 8 bases between them. Germline V CDR1 and CDR2: PRHDT, FYEKMQ (reference sequence). CDR3 region: CASSPGRDTQYF. The CDR3 region has the DNA TGTGCCAGCAGCCCGGGAAGAGATACGCAGTATTTT.

This chain connects TRBV7-9 to TRBJ1-4; D call uncertain. V lost 5 bases and J lost 5, with 12 bases in between. Germline lookup yields CDR1 SEHNR and CDR2 FQNEAQ (reference sequence). The CDR3 is 14 residues long. This chain's CDR3 is CASSPMGLNEKLFF. The CDR3 DNA sequence: TGTGCCAGCAGCCCTATGGGCCTGAATGAAAAACTGTTTTTT.

The chain links TRBV29-1 to TRBJ2-7; 15 bases match TRBD2. The CDR3 is 16 amino acids. Germline lookup yields CDR1 SQVTM and CDR2 ANQGSEA. V shed 1 base and J 2 bases; nucleotides not matched to a gene: 3. CDR3 loop: CSVEGTSGRDTYEQYF. The CDR3 bases are TGCAGCGTTGAAGGGACTAGCGGGAGGGATACCTACGAGCAGTACTTC.

The chain joins TRBV29-1 to TRBJ2-2, with 8 bases identical to TRBD2. Germline values: CDR1 SQVTM, CDR2 ANQGSEA. CDR3 length: 15 residues. V dropped 4 bases and J dropped 5; count of bases not matched to a gene: 9. This CDR3 is CSVVKAGVRTGELFF. CDR3 coding DNA: TGCAGCGTTGTGAAAGCGGGAGTACGAACCGGGGAGCTGTTTTTT.

The J gene is TRBJ1-4, the V gene TRBV30; D is perhaps TRBD1 (6 bases). V shed 1 base and J shed 7 bases, with 10 bases lying between them. CDR1 is GTSNPN and CDR2 is SVGIG in the germline V gene (reference sequence). The CDR3 loop spans 13 amino acids. For the CDR3, the DNA is TGTGCCTGGAGTGGGGGGCATGGTGAAAAACTGTTTTTT. Protein product: CAWSGGHGEKLFF.